A single sample is the source of the 11 T cell receptor beta chains below, sequenced in a study of technical replicates of blood from four donors. The table came from immunoSEQ multiplex PCR; TCRdb's copy has only in-frame clones and leaves some out. The sample has 55,000 to 80,000 clones; about 90% are singletons. The sequenced sample consisted of T cells isolated from PBMCs. The source of these receptors is a human donor in good health.

The V call is TRBV6-5, the J call TRBJ2-7; perhaps TRBD1 as D (6 bases). Trimming took off 6 bases at V and 2 bases at J, with 17 bases between the two ends. Germline CDR1 and CDR2: MNHEY and SVGAGI. This CDR3 comprises 15 residues. CDR3 sequence reads: CASSRLSGEPYEQYF. The CDR3 DNA follows: TGTGCCAGCAGCCGGTTATCAGGGGAACCCTACGAGCAGTACTTC.

V gene TRBV18 combines with J gene TRBJ2-7; 8 bases line up with TRBD1. Unmatched junction bases numbered 16, after V lost 8 bases and J lost 10 bases. The germline V gene has CDR1 KGHSH and CDR2 LQKENI. The CDR3 loop spans 14 amino acids. The CDR3 DNA reads TGTGCCAGCGGTCCCGGGACAGGAGGTATCGAACAGTACTTC. It translates to CASGPGTGGIEQYF.

Written as DNA, the CDR3 is TGTGCCAGCTCACCAGGTCAGATCCAAGAGACCCAGTACTTC. Protein: CASSPGQIQETQYF. The chain joins TRBV18 to TRBJ2-5; D unclear. The V and J ends lost 2 bases and 1 base respectively, with 8 bases between them. The CDR3 is 14 amino acids. Germline assignment: CDR1 KGHSH and CDR2 LQKENI.

J is TRBJ2-7 and V is TRBV30, with 13 bases identical to TRBD2. This CDR3 spans 16 amino acids. CDR1 is GTSNPN and CDR2 is SVGIG in the germline V gene (reference sequence). Germline trimming cut 4 bases from V and 0 bases from J; bases unmatched to any gene: 6. The chain's CDR3 is CAWTVGTSGISYEQYF. In DNA, the CDR3 is TGTGCCTGGACCGTTGGGACTAGCGGGATCTCCTACGAGCAGTACTTC.

The chain combines TRBV10-3 with TRBJ1-1, with 7 bases lining up with TRBD1. The CDR3 contains 13 residues. J was trimmed by 6 bases and V by 3 bases; bases with no gene match: 4. Germline V lookup: CDR1 ENHRY, CDR2 SYGVKD. CDR3 in amino acids: CAISDMTGPEAFF. DNA of the CDR3: TGTGCCATCAGTGACATGACAGGGCCTGAAGCTTTCTTT.

This clone was seen only once. The V and J genes are TRBV6-5 and TRBJ2-7; 9 bases line up with TRBD1. Germline assignment: CDR1 MNHEY and CDR2 SVGAGI. The CDR3 covers 16 residues. V gave up 0 bases and J gave up 2 bases; unmatched junction bases: 5. CDR3 loop: CASSYSLTGGTYEQYF. CDR3 bases: TGTGCCAGCAGTTACTCCCTTACAGGGGGCACCTACGAGCAGTACTTC.

This clone was observed once. The CDR3 sequence is CASTRQENTEAFF. The CDR3 bases are TGTGCCAGCACGAGACAGGAGAACACTGAAGCTTTCTTT. The chain links TRBV2 to TRBJ1-1; TRBD1 is a possible D gene (6 bases). V was trimmed by 7 bases and J by 1 base, leaving 10 bases between them. Germline CDR1 and CDR2: SNHLY and FYNNEI. This CDR3 has 13 amino acids.

The genes are TRBV7-2 and TRBJ1-6, with D maybe TRBD1 (5 bases). CDR1 SGHTA and CDR2 FQGNSA come from the germline V gene. V dropped 8 bases and J dropped 10 bases, with 15 bases sitting between them. The CDR3 loop spans 13 amino acids. In nucleotides, the CDR3 is TGTGCCAGCGGGACTACTAGTACGTCACCCCTCCACTTT. Translating gives CASGTTSTSPLHF. Variable domain in full (rest from reference TRBV7-2 and TRBJ1-6): GAGVSQSPSNKVTEKGKDVELRCDPISGHTALYWYRQSLGQGLEFLIYFQGNSAPDKSGLPSDRFSAERTGGSVSTLTIQRTQQEDSAVYLCASGTTSTSPLHFGNGTRLTVT.

This clone was found a few times. The chain recombines TRBV2 with TRBJ1-2; D may be TRBD1 (5 bases). The germline V and J ends were trimmed by 10 bases and 8 bases, with 17 bases remaining between them. The CDR3 runs 12 residues. From germline, CDR1 is SNHLY and CDR2 FYNNEI. The CDR3 loop reads CATARDPSGYTF. Here the CDR3 DNA reads TGTGCCACGGCCAGGGATCCTTCAGGCTACACCTTC. The full variable domain, completed using reference TRBV2 and TRBJ1-2, is EPEVTQTPSHQVTQMGQEVILRCVPISNHLYFYWYRQILGQKVEFLVSFYNNEISEKSEIFDDQFSVERPDGSNFTLKIRSTKLEDSAMYFCATARDPSGYTFGSGTRLTVV.

The CDR3: CASSQGASGRGKTQYF. The CDR3 coding sequence is TGCGCCAGCAGCCAAGGAGCCAGCGGGAGAGGAAAGACCCAGTACTTC. The chain combines TRBV4-1 with TRBJ2-5; 8 bases agree with TRBD2. The germline gives CDR1 MGHRA, CDR2 YSYEKL. The CDR3 is 16 amino acids. Trimming removed 1 base from V and 6 bases from J; junction bases left unmatched: 10.

This rearrangement joins TRBV6-5 to TRBJ2-2, with D perhaps TRBD2 (5 bases). This CDR3 has 14 amino acids. Trimming took off 6 bases at V and 0 bases at J, with 8 bases between the two ends. From germline, CDR1 is MNHEY and CDR2 SVGAGI. The CDR3 is CASSLLANTGELFF. CDR3 DNA sequence: TGTGCCAGCAGCTTACTAGCGAACACCGGGGAGCTGTTTTTT.